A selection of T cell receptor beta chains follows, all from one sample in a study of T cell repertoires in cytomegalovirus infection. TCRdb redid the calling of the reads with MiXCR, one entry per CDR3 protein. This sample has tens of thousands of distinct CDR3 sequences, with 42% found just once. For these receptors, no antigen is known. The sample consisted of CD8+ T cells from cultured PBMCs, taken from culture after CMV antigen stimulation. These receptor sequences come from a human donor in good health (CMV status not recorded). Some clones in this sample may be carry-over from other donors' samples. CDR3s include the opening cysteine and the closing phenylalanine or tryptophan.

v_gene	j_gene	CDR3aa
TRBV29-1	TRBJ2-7	CSVVTNYEQYF
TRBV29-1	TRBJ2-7	CSVEDGGGGGNEQYF
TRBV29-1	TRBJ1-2	CSVGGGANYGYTF
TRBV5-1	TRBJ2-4	CASSLTSGAPKRQYF
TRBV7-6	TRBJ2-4	CASSLVNSPGYIQYF
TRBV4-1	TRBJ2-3	CASSQDPGKIGTDTQYF
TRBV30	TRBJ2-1	CAWSVGMDWPDTGEQFF
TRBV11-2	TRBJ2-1	CASSGTSGGHNEQFF
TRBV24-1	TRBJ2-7	CATSDIGYEQYF
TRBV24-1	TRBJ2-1	CATSGFRDSYNEQFF
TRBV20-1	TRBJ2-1	CSARGSGGQYNEQFF
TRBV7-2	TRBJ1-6	CASSFSGGQGRLRAPLHF
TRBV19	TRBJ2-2	CASSSTRWTVNTGELFF
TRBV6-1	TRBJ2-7	CASGPTGNSYEQYF
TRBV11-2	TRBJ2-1	CASSLARGGPYNEQFF
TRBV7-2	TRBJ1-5	CASSSGSNQPQHF
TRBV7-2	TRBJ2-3	CASSLRTITDTQYF
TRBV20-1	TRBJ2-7	CSARGDRVPYEQYF
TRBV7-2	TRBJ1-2	CASLQGAAYGYTF
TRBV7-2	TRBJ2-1	CASSLLAGANNEQFF
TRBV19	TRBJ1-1	CASSPRDRATEAFF
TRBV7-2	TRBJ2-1	CASSLSTAYNEQFF
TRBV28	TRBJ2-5	CASSSPRGFHQETQYF
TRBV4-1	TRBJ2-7	CASSQEKAYEQYF
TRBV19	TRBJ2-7	CASSIRGKPYEQYF
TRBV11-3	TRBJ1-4	CASSPQPNEKLFF
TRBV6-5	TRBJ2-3	CASSWGGGRGRDTQYF
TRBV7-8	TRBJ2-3	CASSLALGGSTDTQYF
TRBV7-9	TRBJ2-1	CASSKRSGQSSYNEQFF
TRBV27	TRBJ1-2	CASSFYRDYGYTF
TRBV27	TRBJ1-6	CASTHFGTGSINPLHF
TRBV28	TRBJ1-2	CASSLFYGYTF
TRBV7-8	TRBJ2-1	CASSLTLAGGDEQFF
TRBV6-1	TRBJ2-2	CASSTSGILNTGELFF
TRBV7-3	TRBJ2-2	CASSTRWTSGSQTGELFF
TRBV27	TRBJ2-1	CASKSGGSEGEQFF
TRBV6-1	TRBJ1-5	CASGSSGGNQPQHF
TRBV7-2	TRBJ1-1	CASSAGGWGTEAFF
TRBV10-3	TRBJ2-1	CAISEGPGRGEQFF
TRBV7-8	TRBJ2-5	CASSSARGAETQYF
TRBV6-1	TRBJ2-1	CASSEGLAGGEQFF
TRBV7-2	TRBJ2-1	CASSLAGQYNEQFF
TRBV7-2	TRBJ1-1	CASSLDGVITEAFF
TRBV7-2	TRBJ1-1	CASSLAKQGALNTEAFF
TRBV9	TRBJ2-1	CASSQGGGEGAYNEQFF
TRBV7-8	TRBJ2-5	CASSLVWAARESQYF